The 18 T cell receptor beta chains below all came from one sample that was sequenced in a study of blood T cell repertoires in COVID-19. Only in-frame clones appear in the TCRdb table, and some are missing; sequencing was by immunoSEQ multiplex PCR. The data hold tens of thousands of clones, with around three quarters observed a single time. The sample comprised peripheral blood. These receptor sequences come from a human donor in a cohort sampled during active COVID-19.

The gene calls are TRBV9 and TRBJ1-1; perhaps TRBD1 as D (5 bases). Trimming shortened V by 1 base and J by 7 bases, and 11 bases separated the two germline ends. From germline, CDR1 is SGDLS and CDR2 YYNGEE. This CDR3 region has 13 residues. The chain's CDR3 is CASSVSGQGEAFF. Written as DNA, the CDR3 is TGTGCCAGCAGCGTAAGTGGCCAGGGTGAAGCTTTCTTT.

V is TRBV21-1 and J is TRBJ2-1; the table's D call, TRBD1, was not checked against the DNA. TRBV21-1 is designated a pseudogene. The length of the CDR3 is 14 residues. CDR3 sequence reads: CASSSSTGRNEQFF. CDR3 coding DNA: TGTGCCAGCAGCTCCTCGACAGGGAGGAATGAGCAGTTCTTC.

The chain recombines TRBV19 with TRBJ2-1, with a tentative D call TRBD1 (6 bases). Between the trimmed V and J ends, which lost 7 bases and 0 bases, there was a span of 10 bases. The CDR3 has 14 residues. Germline V gene lookup returns CDR1 LNHDA and CDR2 SQIVND (reference sequence). The CDR3: CASKGTSSYNEQFF. CDR3 DNA sequence: TGTGCCAGTAAGGGGACAAGCTCCTACAATGAGCAGTTCTTC.

The chain couples TRBV5-6 to TRBJ2-5, with TRBD2 matching over 7 bases. The CDR3 extends over 14 amino acids. Germline lookup yields CDR1 SGHDT and CDR2 YYEEEE. V was clipped by 4 bases and J by 9 bases; unmatched bases: 12. The CDR3 sequence: CASSPYRDYGSQYF. CDR3 nucleotides: TGTGCCAGCAGCCCGTACCGGGACTATGGCTCCCAGTACTTC.

The V gene is TRBV9, the J gene TRBJ2-2; TRBD2 aligns across 7 bases. From germline, CDR1 is SGDLS and CDR2 YYNGEE. The CDR3 sequence is 16 residues long. The J segment lost 7 bases and the V segment lost 4 bases, leaving 13 bases of the junction unmatched. The CDR3 loop reads CASSFPLGRASGELFF. As DNA, the CDR3 is TGTGCCAGCAGCTTCCCGCTGGGGAGGGCAAGCGGGGAGCTGTTTTTT.

This chain uses TRBV7-8 with TRBJ1-5, with D maybe TRBD1 (5 bases). Trimming stripped 4 bases from V and 1 base from J, with 14 bases between. Per the germline V gene, CDR1 is SGHVS and CDR2 is FQNEAQ. This CDR3 comprises 16 residues. For the CDR3, the DNA is TGTGCCAGCAGCTCCATCGGCCGGGGGAGCAATCAGCCCCAGCATTTT. Residues: CASSSIGRGSNQPQHF. Full variable domain (outside the CDR3, taken from reference TRBV7-8 and TRBJ1-5): GAGVSQSPRYKVAKRGQDVALRCDPISGHVSLFWYQQALGQGPEFLTYFQNEAQLDKSGLPSDRFFAERPEGSVSTLKIQRTQQEDSAVYLCASSSIGRGSNQPQHFGDGTRLSIL.

The chain is built from TRBV11-3 and TRBJ2-1; TRBD2 agrees at 13 bases. The V gene's germline CDR1 is SGHNT and CDR2 YENEEA. This CDR3 is built from 17 residues. J gave up 6 bases and V 3 bases, and 8 bases lay outside the gene matches. CDR3 loop: CASSLRSGLAGPNEQFF. CDR3 sequence (DNA): TGTGCCAGCAGCTTGCGATCGGGACTAGCGGGACCCAATGAGCAGTTCTTC. The complete variable domain, with remaining parts taken from reference TRBV11-3 and TRBJ2-1, reads EAGVVQSPRYKIIEKKQPVAFWCNPISGHNTLYWYLQNLGQGPELLIRYENEEAVDDSQLPKDRFSAERLKGVDSTLKIQPAELGDSAVYLCASSLRSGLAGPNEQFFGPGTRLTVL.

This clone came up a few times. The chain employs TRBV20-1 and TRBJ2-7, with D possibly being TRBD1 (6 bases). Germline assignment: CDR1 DFQATT and CDR2 SNEGSKA (reference sequence). The CDR3 spans 12 residues. V was trimmed by 3 bases and J by 7 bases, leaving 13 bases between them. Here the CDR3 DNA reads TGCAGTGCTAGTATGGGACAACTGGAGCAGTACTTC. Amino acids: CSASMGQLEQYF.

The V gene is TRBV20-1, the J gene TRBJ2-1; no clear D. CDR3 length: 11 amino acids. The germline gives CDR1 DFQATT, CDR2 SNEGSKA (reference sequence). Trimming removed 5 bases from V and 9 bases from J, with 11 bases in between. The CDR3 region has the DNA TGCAGTGCTCCTAACCTCGGTGAGCAGTTCTTC. Protein sequence: CSAPNLGEQFF.

The V and J genes are TRBV28 and TRBJ2-7; 10 nucleotides line up with TRBD1. Germline CDR1 and CDR2: MDHEN and SYDVKM. This CDR3 spans 14 amino acids. V dropped 6 bases and J dropped 5; count of bases not matched to a gene: 7. Here the CDR3 reads CASSQDRGINEQYF. In DNA, the CDR3 is TGTGCCAGCAGCCAGGACAGGGGGATCAACGAGCAGTACTTC.

The J gene is TRBJ2-4, the V gene TRBV5-1; 9 bases align to TRBD1. Germline V CDR1 and CDR2: SGHRS, YFSETQ. The CDR3 loop spans 16 amino acids. Losses at the gene ends were 3 bases for V and 1 base for J; bases not matched to a gene: 5. The DNA of the CDR3 is TGCGCCAGCAGCTCCGAGGGACAGGGTGCCAAAAACATTCAGTACTTC. This gives the protein CASSSEGQGAKNIQYF.

The chain is built from TRBV28 and TRBJ1-3; D might be TRBD1 (5 bases). The CDR3 has 13 amino acids. V was clipped by 8 bases and J by 7 bases, with 15 bases between them. Germline V gene data show CDR1 as MDHEN and CDR2 as SYDVKM. The CDR3 is CASLSGRANTIYF. The CDR3, as DNA: TGTGCCAGCCTCTCGGGCAGGGCGAACACCATATATTTT.

This chain links TRBV30 with TRBJ2-3; weak D call: TRBD2 (5 bases). Trimming took 2 bases from V and 4 from J, leaving 16 bases between them. This CDR3 region has 15 residues. Germline CDR1 is GTSNPN and CDR2 is SVGIG (reference sequence). CDR3 in DNA: TGTGCCTGGAGTCAACCGGGAAAAACGCCAGATACGCAGTATTTT. This gives the protein CAWSQPGKTPDTQYF.

The chain combines TRBV9 with TRBJ2-1; 11 bases match TRBD2. The germline gives CDR1 SGDLS, CDR2 YYNGEE. V dropped 3 bases and J dropped 0; count of bases not matched to a gene: 11. The CDR3 is 19 amino acids. The CDR3 DNA reads TGTGCCAGCAGCGCGGGGGGGACTAGCGGCATGAGCTCCTACAATGAGCAGTTCTTC. Translating it yields CASSAGGTSGMSSYNEQFF.

The chain is built from TRBV19 and TRBJ1-2; 8 bases map to TRBD1. The ends lost 7 bases at V and 4 bases at J; junction bases unmatched: 8. CDR1 and CDR2 (germline): LNHDA, SQIVND (reference sequence). The CDR3 has 14 amino acids. The CDR3 DNA reads TGTGCCAGTAACGATCCAGGGGGCAGCTATGGCTACACCTTC. Protein: CASNDPGGSYGYTF.

This chain's CDR3 is CASRPRRGANTGELFF. For the CDR3, the DNA is TGTGCCAGTAGGCCACGACGGGGTGCGAACACCGGGGAGCTGTTTTTT. The chain joins TRBV21-1 to TRBJ2-2; the table names TRBD2, a call not compared with the DNA. TRBV21-1 is deemed a pseudogene. The CDR3 extends over 16 amino acids.

V gene TRBV30 combines with J gene TRBJ2-3; TRBD2 matches at 11 bases. CDR1 is GTSNPN, CDR2 SVGIG, per germline (reference sequence). The CDR3 sequence is 14 residues long. Trimming removed 4 bases from V and 2 bases from J; junction bases left unmatched: 2. The CDR3 nucleotides read TGTGCCTGGACTAGCGGGGGGAACACAGATACGCAGTATTTT. Protein product: CAWTSGGNTDTQYF.

The chain couples TRBV9 to TRBJ2-2; D is possibly TRBD2 (5 bases). The germline V gene has CDR1 SGDLS and CDR2 YYNGEE. This CDR3 comprises 15 residues. V lost 0 bases and J 6 bases, leaving 12 bases between the germline ends. Written as DNA, the CDR3 is TGTGCCAGCAGCGTAGCTACGTCGGGGTCCGGGGAGCTGTTTTTT. Protein sequence: CASSVATSGSGELFF.